These 2 T cell receptor beta chains came from one sample sequenced in a study of PD-1 blockade in classical Hodgkin lymphoma. All the patients suffered relapse after autologous stem cell transplantation, and brentuximab vedotin exposure differed. TCRdb keeps only in-frame clones here, not all; method: immunoSEQ multiplex PCR. The sample lists about 46,000 clones, about three quarters occurring once. The sample consisted of peripheral blood mononuclear cells (PBMCs), taken at baseline. These receptor sequences come from a human donor with classical Hodgkin lymphoma.

V and J are TRBV11-3 and TRBJ2-1; D is uncertain. CDR3 length: 13 residues. Germline V gene lookup returns CDR1 SGHNT and CDR2 YENEEA. V was shortened by 3 bases and J by 4 bases, with 7 bases between the two germline ends. CDR3 in amino acids: CASSFGGYNEQFF. The DNA of the CDR3 is TGTGCCAGCAGCTTTGGCGGTTACAATGAGCAGTTCTTC.

This chain connects TRBV19 to TRBJ2-5; 10 nucleotides line up with TRBD2. The CDR3 extends over 16 amino acids. Germline V gene data show CDR1 as LNHDA and CDR2 as SQIVND (reference sequence). Trimming took 3 bases from V and 4 from J; bases not matched to a gene: 8. DNA for the CDR3: TGTGCCAGTAGTATCCAGGGACGACTAGCGGGAGAGACCCAGTACTTC. This gives the protein CASSIQGRLAGETQYF.